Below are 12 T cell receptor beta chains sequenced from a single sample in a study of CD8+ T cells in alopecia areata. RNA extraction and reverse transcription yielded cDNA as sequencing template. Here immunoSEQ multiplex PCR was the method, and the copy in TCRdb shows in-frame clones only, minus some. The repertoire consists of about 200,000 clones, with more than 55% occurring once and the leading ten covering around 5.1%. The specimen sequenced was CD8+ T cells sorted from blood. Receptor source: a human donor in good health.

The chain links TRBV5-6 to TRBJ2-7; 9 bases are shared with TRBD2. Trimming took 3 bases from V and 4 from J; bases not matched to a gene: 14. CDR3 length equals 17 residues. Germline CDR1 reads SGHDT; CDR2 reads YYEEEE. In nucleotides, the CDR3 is TGTGCCAGCAGCTCCCACCTAGCGGGAAAGGTACAGTACGAGCAGTACTTC. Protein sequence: CASSSHLAGKVQYEQYF.

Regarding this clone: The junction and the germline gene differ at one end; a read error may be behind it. CDR3 in DNA: TGCAGCGTTGAAGCCTCCCCGGGACGAAGCTTT. Amino acids: CSVEASPGRSF. The chain couples TRBV29-1 to TRBJ1-1, with D perhaps TRBD1 (5 bases). This CDR3 is built from 11 residues. Germline V gene sequence: CDR1 SQVTM, CDR2 ANQGSEA.

CDR3 coding DNA: TGCGCCAGCAGCCAAGAACGTTTGGGGGGAGAGACCCAGTACTTC. As protein: CASSQERLGGETQYF. V and J are TRBV4-1 and TRBJ2-5, with D possibly being TRBD2 (6 bases). V lost 0 bases to trimming and J lost 4 bases, with 12 bases between them. The CDR3 is 15 amino acids. Germline CDR1 MGHRA, CDR2 YSYEKL.

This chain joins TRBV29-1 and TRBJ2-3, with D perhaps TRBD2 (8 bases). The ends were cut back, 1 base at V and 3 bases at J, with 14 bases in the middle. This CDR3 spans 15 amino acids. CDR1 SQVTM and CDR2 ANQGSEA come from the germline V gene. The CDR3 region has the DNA TGCAGCGTTGAAGTCGGGAGGGGGCGGACAGATACGCAGTATTTT. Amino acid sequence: CSVEVGRGRTDTQYF.

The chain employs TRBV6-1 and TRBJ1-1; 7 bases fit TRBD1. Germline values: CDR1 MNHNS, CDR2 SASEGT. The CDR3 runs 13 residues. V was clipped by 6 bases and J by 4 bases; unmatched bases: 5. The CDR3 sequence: CASSLGTATEAFF. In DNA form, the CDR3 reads TGTGCCAGCAGCCTAGGGACAGCCACTGAAGCTTTCTTT.

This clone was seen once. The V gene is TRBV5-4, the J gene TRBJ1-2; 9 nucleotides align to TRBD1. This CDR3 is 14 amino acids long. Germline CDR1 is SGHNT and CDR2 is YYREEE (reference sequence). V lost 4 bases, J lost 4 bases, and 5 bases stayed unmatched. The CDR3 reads CASSPDRGGYGYTF. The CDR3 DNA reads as TGTGCCAGCAGCCCGGACAGGGGCGGCTATGGCTACACCTTC.

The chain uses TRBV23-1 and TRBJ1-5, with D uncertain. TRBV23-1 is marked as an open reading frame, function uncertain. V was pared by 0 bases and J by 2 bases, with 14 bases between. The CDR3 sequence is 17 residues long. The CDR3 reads CASSQSFPGDCNQPQHF. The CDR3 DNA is TGCGCCAGCAGTCAATCGTTTCCCGGGGATTGCAATCAGCCCCAGCATTTT.

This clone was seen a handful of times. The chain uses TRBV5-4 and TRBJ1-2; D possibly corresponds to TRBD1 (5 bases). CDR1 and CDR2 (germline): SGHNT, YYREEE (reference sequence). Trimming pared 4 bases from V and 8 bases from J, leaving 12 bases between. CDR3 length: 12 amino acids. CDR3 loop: CASSPGPGGYTF. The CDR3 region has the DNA TGTGCCAGCAGCCCGGGACCGGGGGGCTACACCTTC.

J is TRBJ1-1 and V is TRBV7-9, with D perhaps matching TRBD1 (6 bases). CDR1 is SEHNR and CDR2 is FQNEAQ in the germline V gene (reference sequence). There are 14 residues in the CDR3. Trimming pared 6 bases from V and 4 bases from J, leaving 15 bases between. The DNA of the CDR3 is TGTGCCAGCAGGTCCGGGACACAGGGCACTGAAGCTTTCTTT. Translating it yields CASRSGTQGTEAFF.

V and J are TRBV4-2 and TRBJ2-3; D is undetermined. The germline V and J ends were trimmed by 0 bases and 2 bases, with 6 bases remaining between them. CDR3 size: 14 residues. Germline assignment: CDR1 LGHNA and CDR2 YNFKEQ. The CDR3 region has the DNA TGTGCCAGCAGCCAAGAGACCTACACAGATACGCAGTATTTT. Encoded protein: CASSQETYTDTQYF.

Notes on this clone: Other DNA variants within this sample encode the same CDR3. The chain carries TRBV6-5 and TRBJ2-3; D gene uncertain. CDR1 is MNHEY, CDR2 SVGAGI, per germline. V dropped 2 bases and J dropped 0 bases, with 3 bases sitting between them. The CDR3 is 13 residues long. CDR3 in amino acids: CASSYRSTDTQYF. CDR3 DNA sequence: TGTGCCAGCAGTTACCGAAGCACAGATACGCAGTATTTT.

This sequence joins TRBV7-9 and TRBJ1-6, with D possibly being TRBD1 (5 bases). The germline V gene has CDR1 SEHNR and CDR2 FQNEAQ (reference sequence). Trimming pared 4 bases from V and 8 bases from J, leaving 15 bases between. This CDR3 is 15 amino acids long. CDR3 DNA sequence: TGTGCCAGCAGCTCCAGGGAGTCTAGTTATTCACCCCTCCACTTT. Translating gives CASSSRESSYSPLHF.